Following are 27 T cell receptor beta chains from one sample sequenced in a study of CD8+CD57+ T cells in acquired aplastic anemia. It was genomic DNA that served as the template for profiling TCR beta VDJ and CDR3. TCRdb processed the reads anew with MiXCR; each CDR3 protein has one entry. Of about 58,000 distinct CDR3 sequences in the sample, approximately 54% were seen once. All sequencing subjects had displayed CD8+CD57+ cell expansion on flow cytometry. Sequencing was done on a sample of sorted CD4+, CD8+, or CD8+CD57+ T cells (not recorded which) from PBMCs. The receptors come from a human donor with aplastic anemia.

The chain combines TRBV5-1 with TRBJ1-5; possibly TRBD1 for D (6 bases). The ends were cut back, 4 bases at V and 2 bases at J, with 13 bases in the middle. CDR1 is SGHRS and CDR2 is YFSETQ in the germline V gene. The CDR3 covers 15 residues. The CDR3 sequence: CASSKGEGGNQPQHF. In DNA form, the CDR3 reads TGCGCCAGCAGCAAGGGGGAGGGCGGCAATCAGCCCCAGCATTTT.

This clonotype was picked up a small number of times. The J gene is TRBJ2-5, the V gene TRBV9, with TRBD2 matching over 7 bases. The junction had 10 bases not matched to a gene; V was cut back by 4 bases and J by 1 base. The CDR3 sequence is 16 residues long. Germline V gives CDR1 SGDLS, CDR2 YYNGEE. The CDR3 loop reads CASSFFAGESQETQYF. The CDR3 DNA reads TGTGCCAGCAGCTTTTTTGCGGGGGAGTCCCAAGAGACCCAGTACTTC.

The table lists this clonotype with a few counts. The chain employs TRBV25-1 and TRBJ1-6; D call uncertain. The CDR3 covers 14 residues. Trimming stripped 4 bases from V and 8 bases from J, with 12 bases between. The germline V gene encodes CDR1 MGHDK and CDR2 SYGVNS. CDR3 loop: CASSVHRPYSPLHF. In nucleotides, the CDR3 is TGTGCCAGCAGTGTCCATCGTCCCTATTCACCCCTCCACTTT.

This clonotype was seen many times. The chain carries TRBV12-3 or TRBV12-4 and TRBJ1-4, with D possibly matching TRBD1 (6 bases). Between the trimmed V and J ends, which lost 7 bases and 1 base, there was a span of 16 bases. CDR3 length: 16 residues. The CDR3 DNA reads TGTGCCAGCACCAATCGGGGGGGCGAAACTAATGAAAAACTGTTTTTT. The encoded protein is CASTNRGGETNEKLFF.

The chain recombines TRBV19 with TRBJ1-2; D remains ambiguous. CDR1 is LNHDA, CDR2 SQIVND, per germline (reference sequence). Between the trimmed V and J ends, which lost 5 bases and 0 bases, there was a span of 10 bases. This CDR3 is built from 14 residues. The CDR3 DNA reads TGTGCCAGTAGTCCAGTCTTAGCTAACTATGGCTACACCTTC. This codes for CASSPVLANYGYTF.

The chain is built from TRBV10-1 and TRBJ1-2; no clear D. V was clipped by 8 bases and J by 2 bases, with 18 bases between them. Germline loops: CDR1 WNHNN, CDR2 SYGVQD (reference sequence). This CDR3 region has 15 residues. For the CDR3, the DNA is TGCGCCAGCCTAGGCGAGGAGTCCCCAAACTATGGCTACACCTTC. This encodes CASLGEESPNYGYTF.

This clonotype was recorded many times. This sequence joins TRBV3-1 and TRBJ1-5, with D maybe TRBD1 (6 bases). CDR1 is LGHDT, CDR2 YNNKEL, per germline (reference sequence). CDR3 length: 17 amino acids. Trimming cost V 0 bases and J 2 bases, with 14 bases left between them. The CDR3 bases are TGTGCCAGCAGCCAAGATTACTCCGGGACATGCAATCAGCCCCAGCATTTT. Translation: CASSQDYSGTCNQPQHF.

The J gene is TRBJ2-7, the V gene TRBV2, with D unresolved. V gave up 4 bases and J gave up 3 bases, with 7 bases separating them. The germline V gene encodes CDR1 SNHLY and CDR2 FYNNEI. The CDR3 totals 12 residues. Here the CDR3 DNA reads TGTGCCAGCAGTGGAAGTTACTACGAGCAGTACTTC. It yields the protein CASSGSYYEQYF.

The J gene is TRBJ2-7, the V gene TRBV7-9, with 10 bases matching TRBD1. With 6 bases clipped from V and 3 bases from J, the junction kept 8 bases outside the gene matches. Germline lookup yields CDR1 SEHNR and CDR2 FQNEAQ (reference sequence). CDR3 size: 15 residues. The CDR3 DNA follows: TGTGCCAGCAGTTTGGACAGGGGGAACATCTACGAGCAGTACGTC. This gives the protein CASSLDRGNIYEQYV.

The J gene is TRBJ1-3, the V gene TRBV7-8; the D gene is possibly TRBD1 (6 bases). The CDR3 extends over 16 amino acids. V was clipped by 5 bases and J by 1 base, with 15 bases between them. CDR1 and CDR2 (germline): SGHVS, FQNEAQ. CDR3 loop: CASSLRNRDSGNTIYF. In nucleotides, the CDR3 is TGTGCCAGCAGCCTAAGAAACAGGGATTCTGGAAACACCATATATTTT.

This clonotype was detected many times. The CDR3 loop is CASSQDEGGQYF. CDR3 in DNA: TGCGCCAGCAGCCAAGATGAGGGGGGACAGTACTTC. V gene TRBV4-3 combines with J gene TRBJ2-7; TRBD1 or TRBD2 may be the D gene (6 bases each). Germline V gives CDR1 LGHNA, CDR2 YSLEER. The CDR3 has 12 amino acids. V dropped 0 bases and J dropped 10 bases, with 10 bases sitting between them.

This clonotype was counted a few times. The chain recombines TRBV2 with TRBJ2-7; 9 bases are a match to TRBD1. The junction had 7 bases not matched to a gene; V was cut back by 5 bases and J by 5 bases. Germline CDR1 reads SNHLY; CDR2 reads FYNNEI. This CDR3 is built from 14 residues. CDR3 nucleotides: TGTGCCAGCAGTTCCGGGACAGGGACCCACGAGCAGTACTTC. Translating it yields CASSSGTGTHEQYF.

The table lists this clonotype with many counts. This chain uses TRBV9 with TRBJ2-5, with 7 bases aligning to TRBD2. The CDR3 has 15 amino acids. Germline lookup yields CDR1 SGDLS and CDR2 YYNGEE. The trim removed 4 bases at V and 5 bases at J, leaving 11 bases unmatched. The CDR3 sequence is CASSLSGALEETQYF. As DNA, the CDR3 is TGTGCCAGCAGCTTAAGCGGGGCCCTTGAGGAGACCCAGTACTTC.

This chain uses TRBV29-1 with TRBJ1-2; 7 nucleotides match TRBD1. The CDR3 runs to 14 residues. The V gene end was trimmed by 6 bases and the J gene end by 3 bases; junction bases not matched to a gene: 10. The germline CDR1 and CDR2 sequences are SQVTM and ANQGSEA. CDR3 sequence: CSVMEGGADYGYTF. The CDR3, as DNA: TGCAGCGTGATGGAAGGGGGCGCGGACTATGGCTACACCTTC.

In this sample, this clonotype turned up a few times. The chain carries TRBV5-1 and TRBJ1-1; D perhaps matches TRBD1 (6 bases). The ends were cut back, 0 bases at V and 4 bases at J, with 19 bases in the middle. This CDR3 comprises 17 residues. Germline loops: CDR1 SGHRS, CDR2 YFSETQ. The DNA of the CDR3 is TGCGCCAGCAGCTTGGGTTCCAGGGGTCCGACAGGCACTGAAGCTTTCTTT. It encodes CASSLGSRGPTGTEAFF.

The chain has TRBV5-6 and TRBJ2-7; 9 bases match TRBD1. This CDR3 region has 14 residues. The V gene's germline CDR1 is SGHDT and CDR2 YYEEEE. Trimming removed 4 bases from V and 3 bases from J; junction bases left unmatched: 5. CDR3 in DNA: TGTGCCAGCAGCAAGGGACAGGGAATCTACGAGCAGTACTTC. Amino acid sequence: CASSKGQGIYEQYF.

This chain uses TRBV2 with TRBJ2-7; possibly TRBD2 for D (6 bases). V shed 6 bases and J shed 5 bases, with 17 bases lying between them. The CDR3 is made up of 14 amino acids. Germline V gene data show CDR1 as SNHLY and CDR2 as FYNNEI. The DNA for the CDR3 is TGTGCCAGCAGGGAACTTCGGACTATCGACGAGCAGTACTTC. This translates into CASRELRTIDEQYF. Combining the CDR3 with reference TRBV2 and TRBJ2-7 gives the whole variable domain EPEVTQTPSHQVTQMGQEVILRCVPISNHLYFYWYRQILGQKVEFLVSFYNNEISEKSEIFDDQFSVERPDGSNFTLKIRSTKLEDSAMYFCASRELRTIDEQYFGPGTRLTVT.

This clonotype turned up a few times. The chain links TRBV12-5 to TRBJ2-3, with 9 bases matching TRBD2. V lost 4 bases to trimming and J lost 5 bases; unmatched junction nucleotides: 7. The length of the CDR3 is 15 residues. Germline loops: CDR1 LGHNT, CDR2 FRNRAP. CDR3 in amino acids: CASGSGTSLKDTQYF. CDR3 bases: TGTGCTAGTGGTTCCGGGACTAGCCTTAAAGATACGCAGTATTTT.

This sequence joins TRBV12-3 or TRBV12-4 and TRBJ1-6; 8 positions match TRBD1. CDR3 length: 16 residues. J was trimmed by 8 bases and V by 5 bases; bases with no gene match: 11. CDR3 protein: CASSTRQGPRDSPLHF. The DNA of the CDR3 is TGTGCCAGCAGTACACGACAGGGGCCTAGAGATTCACCCCTCCACTTT.

In its sample, this clonotype was seen a few times. It may be a read error: a sequence one base away is much more abundant. The gene calls are TRBV27 and TRBJ1-2, with 8 nucleotides matching TRBD1. Germline CDR1 MNHEY, CDR2 SMNVEV (reference sequence). CDR3 length: 15 amino acids. Here the CDR3 reads CASSLSGSGGYGCTF. DNA of the CDR3: TGTGCCAGCAGCCTGAGCGGTTCAGGGGGCTATGGCTGCACCTTC.

The CDR3 is CSASPQYF. The CDR3 DNA is TGCAGTGCTAGCCCCCAGTACTTC. The chain couples TRBV20-1 to TRBJ2-5; D is uncertain. Per germline, CDR1 DFQATT and CDR2 SNEGSKA (reference sequence). This CDR3 contains 8 residues. V lost 3 bases, J lost 9 bases, and 2 bases lay in between.

Worth noting for this clonotype: A read error may be the cause here, since a much bigger clone is one base away. In this CDR3 the conserved last residue, phenylalanine or tryptophan, is missing, so a read error is likely. The chain recombines TRBV28 with TRBJ2-2, with D perhaps TRBD2 (5 bases). Trimming pared 7 bases from V and 0 bases from J, leaving 9 bases between. Germline V CDR1 and CDR2: MDHEN, SYDVKM. The CDR3 has 14 residues. The CDR3 DNA reads TGTGCCAGCATTGGACTTACGAACACCGGGGAGCTGTTTTCT. It encodes CASIGLTNTGELFS.

This clonotype was seen more than once but under ten times. J is TRBJ2-7 and V is TRBV15; 8 bases fit TRBD1. Germline lookup yields CDR1 LNHNV and CDR2 YYDKDF (reference sequence). The CDR3 is 13 residues long. V shed 6 bases and J 2 bases; nucleotides not matched to a gene: 3. DNA of the CDR3: TGTGCCACCAGTAAGGGACAGGCCTACGAGCAGTACGTC. Its protein is CATSKGQAYEQYV.

The chain employs TRBV2 and TRBJ1-6; TRBD1 matches 7 bases. This CDR3 contains 15 residues. The germline gives CDR1 SNHLY, CDR2 FYNNEI. V shed 6 bases, J shed 5 bases, and the junction held 7 bases outside the gene matches. CDR3 sequence reads: CASRPTGNNNSPLHF. The CDR3 DNA follows: TGTGCCAGCAGGCCGACAGGGAACAATAATTCACCCCTCCACTTT.

This clonotype has more than one count but fewer than ten. The chain uses TRBV11-2 and TRBJ2-7; 10 bases map to TRBD2. Trimming removed 5 bases from V and 4 bases from J; junction bases left unmatched: 14. The V gene's germline CDR1 is SGHAT and CDR2 FQNNGV. The length of the CDR3 is 17 residues. In nucleotides, the CDR3 is TGTGCCAGCAGCATTCGTTTGGACAGCGGGGGGGGATACGAGCAGTACTTC. Protein product: CASSIRLDSGGGYEQYF.

The J gene is TRBJ1-6, the V gene TRBV14; no clear D. Trimming removed 1 base at V and 9 bases at J, with 7 bases between. Germline V gene data show CDR1 as SGHDN and CDR2 as FVKESK. The CDR3 contains 13 residues. The CDR3 spells CASSQGKLSPLHF. The CDR3 DNA reads as TGTGCCAGCAGCCAAGGGAAGCTTTCACCCCTCCACTTT.

This clonotype was observed once. One end of the junction fails to match germline, which may point to a read error. The chain links TRBV29-1 to TRBJ2-2; 11 positions match TRBD1. The CDR3 totals 14 residues. The germline CDR1 and CDR2 sequences are SQVTM and ANQGSEA. DNA for the CDR3: TGCAGCGCCCGTCGGACAGGGGGCACCGGGGAGCTGTCTTTT. Its translation: CSARRTGGTGELSF.